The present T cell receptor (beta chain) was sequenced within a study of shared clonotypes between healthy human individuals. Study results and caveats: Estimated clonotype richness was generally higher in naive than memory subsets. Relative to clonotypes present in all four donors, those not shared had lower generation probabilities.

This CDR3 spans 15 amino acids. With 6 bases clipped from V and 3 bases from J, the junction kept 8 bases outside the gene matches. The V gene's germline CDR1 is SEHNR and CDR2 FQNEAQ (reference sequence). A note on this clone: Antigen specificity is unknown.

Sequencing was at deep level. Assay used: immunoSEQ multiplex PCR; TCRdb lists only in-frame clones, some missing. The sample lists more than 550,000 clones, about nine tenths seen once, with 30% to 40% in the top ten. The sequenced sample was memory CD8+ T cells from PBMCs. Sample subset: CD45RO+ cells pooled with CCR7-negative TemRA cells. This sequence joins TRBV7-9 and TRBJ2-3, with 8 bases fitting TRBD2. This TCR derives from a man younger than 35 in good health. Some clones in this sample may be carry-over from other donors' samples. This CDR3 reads CASSPSRGRTDTQYF. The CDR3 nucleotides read TGTGCCAGCAGTCCGTCTCGCGGGAGGACAGATACGCAGTATTTT.